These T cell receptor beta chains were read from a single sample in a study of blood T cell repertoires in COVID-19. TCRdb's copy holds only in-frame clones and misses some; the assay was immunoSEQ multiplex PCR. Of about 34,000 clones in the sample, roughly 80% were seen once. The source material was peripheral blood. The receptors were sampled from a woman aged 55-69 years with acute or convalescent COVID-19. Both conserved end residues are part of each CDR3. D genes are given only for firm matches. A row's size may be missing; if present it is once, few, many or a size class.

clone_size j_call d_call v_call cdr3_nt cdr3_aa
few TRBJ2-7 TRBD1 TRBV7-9 TGTGCCAGCAGCACCGGGACAGGGGGCTACGAGCAGTACTTC CASSTGTGGYEQYF
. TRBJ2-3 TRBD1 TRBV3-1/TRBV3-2 TGTGCCAGCAGCCAGGAACAGGGGGCAATGGGTACAGATACGCAGTATTTT CASSQEQGAMGTDTQYF
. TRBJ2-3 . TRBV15 TGTGCCACCAGCAGAGGGTGGGGCAGTGGCACAGATACGCAGTATTTT CATSRGWGSGTDTQYF
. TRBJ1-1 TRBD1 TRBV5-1 TGCGCCAGCAGCTCCGACAGGGGCGGCAACACTGAAGCTTTCTTT CASSSDRGGNTEAFF
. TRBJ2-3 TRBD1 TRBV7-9 TGTGCCAGCAGCCCTGACCGGGACAGATACACAGATACGCAGTATTTT CASSPDRDRYTDTQYF
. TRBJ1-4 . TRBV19 TGTGCCAGTAGTACTGGGGACACTTTTAATGAAAAACTGTTTTTT CASSTGDTFNEKLFF
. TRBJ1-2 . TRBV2 TGTGCCAGCAGTGAGACAGATAACTATGGCTACACCTTC CASSETDNYGYTF
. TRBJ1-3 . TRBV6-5 TGTGCCAGCAGTACCAGGGTAGGGGCTGGAAACACCATATATTTT CASSTRVGAGNTIYF
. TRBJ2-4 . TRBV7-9 TGTGCCAGCAGCGGAGGGGGGGCGAGAGTGGGCATTCAGTACTTC CASSGGGARVGIQYF
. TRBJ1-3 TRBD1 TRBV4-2 TGTGCCAGCAGCCTTGAACAGGGGGGACTAAACACCATATATTTT CASSLEQGGLNTIYF
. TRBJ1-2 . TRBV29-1 TGCAGCGTTGTCGCAGCTAACTATGGCTACACCTTC CSVVAANYGYTF
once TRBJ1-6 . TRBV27 TGTGCCAGCAGTCCCGACCCGGCGGGCTGGAATTCACCCCTCCACTTT CASSPDPAGWNSPLHF
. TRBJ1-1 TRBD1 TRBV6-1 TGTGCCAGCAGTGAACGGACAGGGGGGCAGACTGAAGCTTTCTTT CASSERTGGQTEAFF
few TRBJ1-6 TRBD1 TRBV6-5 TGTGCCAGCAGTTCGGGACAGGGTGGGGGAACACCCCTCCACTTT CASSSGQGGGTPLHF
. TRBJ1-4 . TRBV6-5 TGTGCCAGCAGCTCGACAGCCCTAGGTGAAAAACTGTTTTTT CASSSTALGEKLFF
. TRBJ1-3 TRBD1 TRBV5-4 TGTGCCAGCAGCTACCAGGGGGCTGGAAACACCATATATTTT CASSYQGAGNTIYF
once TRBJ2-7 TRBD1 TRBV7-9 TGTGCCAGCAGTCCAGGGGGCTACGAGCAGTACTTC CASSPGGYEQYF
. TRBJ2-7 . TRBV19 TGTGCCAGTAGGGCAGGGGCCGACTACGAGCAGTACTTC CASRAGADYEQYF
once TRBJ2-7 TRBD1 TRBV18 TGTGCCAGCTCACGGAACCGGGACAGATTCTACGAGCAGTACTTC CASSRNRDRFYEQYF
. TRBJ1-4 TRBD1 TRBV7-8 TGTGCCAGCAGCCCGACAGGGATGAATGAAAAACTGTTTTTT CASSPTGMNEKLFF
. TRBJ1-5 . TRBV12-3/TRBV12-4 TGTGCCAGCAGTTACTCACTGAATCAGCCCCAGCATTTT CASSYSLNQPQHF
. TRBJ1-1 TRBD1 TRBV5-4 TGTGCCAGCAGCTTCGATGAGGGGGCGTATACTGAAGCTTTCTTT CASSFDEGAYTEAFF
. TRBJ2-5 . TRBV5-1 TGCGCCAGCAGCTTGGCAGGGGAGACCCAGTACTTC CASSLAGETQYF